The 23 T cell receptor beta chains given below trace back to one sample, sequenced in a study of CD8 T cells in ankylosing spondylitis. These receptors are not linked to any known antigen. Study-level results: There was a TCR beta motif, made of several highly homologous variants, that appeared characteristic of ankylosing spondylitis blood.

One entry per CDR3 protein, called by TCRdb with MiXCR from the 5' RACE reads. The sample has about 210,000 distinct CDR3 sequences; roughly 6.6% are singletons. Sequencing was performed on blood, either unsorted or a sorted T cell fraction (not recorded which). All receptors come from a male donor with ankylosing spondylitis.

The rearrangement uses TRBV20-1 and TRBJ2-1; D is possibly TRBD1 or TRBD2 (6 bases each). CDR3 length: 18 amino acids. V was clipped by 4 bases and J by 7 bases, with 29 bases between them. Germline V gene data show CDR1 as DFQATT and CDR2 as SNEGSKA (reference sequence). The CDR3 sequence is CSANHRAEERDGGNEQFF. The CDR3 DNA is TGCAGTGCTAACCACAGGGCGGAGGAGAGGGACGGAGGGAATGAGCAGTTCTTC.

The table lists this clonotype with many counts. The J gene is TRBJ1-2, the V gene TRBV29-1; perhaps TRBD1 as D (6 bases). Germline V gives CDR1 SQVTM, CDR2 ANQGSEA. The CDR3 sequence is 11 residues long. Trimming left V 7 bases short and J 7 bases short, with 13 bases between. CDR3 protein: CSARGSGGYTF. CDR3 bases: TGCAGCGCCAGGGGTAGTGGTGGCTACACCTTC.

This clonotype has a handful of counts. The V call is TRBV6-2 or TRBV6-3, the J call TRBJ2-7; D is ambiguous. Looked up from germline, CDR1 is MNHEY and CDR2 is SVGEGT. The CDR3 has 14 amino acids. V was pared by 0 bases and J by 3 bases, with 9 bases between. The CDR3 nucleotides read TGTGCCAGCAGTTACTCGCTGGGGATCTACGAGCAGTACTTC. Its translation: CASSYSLGIYEQYF.

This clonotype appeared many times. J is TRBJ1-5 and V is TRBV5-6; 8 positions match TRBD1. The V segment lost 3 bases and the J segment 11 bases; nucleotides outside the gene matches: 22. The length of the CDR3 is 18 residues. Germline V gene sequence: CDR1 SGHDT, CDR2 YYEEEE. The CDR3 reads CASSSQLEEGQALRAQHF. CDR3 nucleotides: TGTGCCAGCAGCTCCCAACTAGAAGAGGGACAGGCCCTGCGAGCCCAGCATTTT.

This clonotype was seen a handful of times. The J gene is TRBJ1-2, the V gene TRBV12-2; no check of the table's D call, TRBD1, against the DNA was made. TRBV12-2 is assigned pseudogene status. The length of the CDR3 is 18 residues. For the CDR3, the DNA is TGTGCAAGTCGCTCTGCGACAGGGACAGGGGGAGTCACCTATGGCTACACCTTC. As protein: CASRSATGTGGVTYGYTF.

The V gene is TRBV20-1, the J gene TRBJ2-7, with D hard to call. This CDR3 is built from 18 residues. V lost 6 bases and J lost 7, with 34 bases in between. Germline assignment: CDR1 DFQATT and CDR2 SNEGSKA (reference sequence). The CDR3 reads CSARPRTATLSLSREQYF. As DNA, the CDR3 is TGCAGTGCCAGACCCCGGACGGCAACACTTAGCCTCTCCCGGGAGCAGTACTTC.

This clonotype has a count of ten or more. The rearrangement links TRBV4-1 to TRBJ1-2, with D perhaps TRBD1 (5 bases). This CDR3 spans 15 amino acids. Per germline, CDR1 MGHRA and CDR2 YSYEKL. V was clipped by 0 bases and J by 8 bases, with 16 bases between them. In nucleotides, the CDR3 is TGCGCCAGCAGCCAAGAAGTGAGGACACCTTCCGGCTACACCTTC. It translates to CASSQEVRTPSGYTF.

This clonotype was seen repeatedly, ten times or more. CDR3 bases: TGTGCCAGCAGCCCCGCTAGCTACGAGCAGTACTTC. Translation: CASSPASYEQYF. The rearrangement uses TRBV11-2 and TRBJ2-7, with unresolved D. Germline V gene data show CDR1 as SGHAT and CDR2 as FQNNGV. V lost 5 bases to trimming and J lost 3 bases, with 8 bases between them. CDR3 length equals 12 residues. Drawing the rest from reference TRBV11-2 and TRBJ2-7, the complete variable domain is EAGVAQSPRYKIIEKRQSVAFWCNPISGHATLYWYQQILGQGPKLLIQFQNNGVVDDSQLPKDRFSAERLKGVDSTLKIQPAKLEDSAVYLCASSPASYEQYFGPGTRLTVT.

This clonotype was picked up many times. CDR3 DNA: TGTGCCAGCAGTTTAGTTCCAGGGACCCCTGAAGCTTTCTTT. Encoded protein: CASSLVPGTPEAFF. The V gene is TRBV27, the J gene TRBJ1-1, with D maybe TRBD1 (5 bases). This CDR3 contains 14 residues. Germline values: CDR1 MNHEY, CDR2 SMNVEV (reference sequence). V lost 2 bases and J 6 bases, leaving 13 bases between the germline ends.

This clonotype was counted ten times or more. The CDR3 region is CASSQVEGTDTQYF. CDR3 DNA sequence: TGCGCCAGCAGCCAAGTAGAAGGCACAGATACGCAGTATTTT. The rearrangement links TRBV4-3 to TRBJ2-3; no clear D. Trimming pared 1 base from V and 1 base from J, leaving 6 bases between. The CDR3 covers 14 residues. CDR1 and CDR2 (germline): LGHNA, YSLEER.

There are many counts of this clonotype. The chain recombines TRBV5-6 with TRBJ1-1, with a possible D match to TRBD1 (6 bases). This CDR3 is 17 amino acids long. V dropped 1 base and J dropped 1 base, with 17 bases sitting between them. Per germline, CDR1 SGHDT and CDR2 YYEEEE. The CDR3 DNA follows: TGTGCCAGCAGCTTGAGCCCAGCACGCAGGGGGAACACTGAAGCTTTCTTT. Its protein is CASSLSPARRGNTEAFF.

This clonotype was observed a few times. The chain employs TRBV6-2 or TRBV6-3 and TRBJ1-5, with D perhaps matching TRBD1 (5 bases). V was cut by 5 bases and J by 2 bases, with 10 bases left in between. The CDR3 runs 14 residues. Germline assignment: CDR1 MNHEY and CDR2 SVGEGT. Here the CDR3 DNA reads TGTGCCAGCAGTCCGGGACGGCGCAATCAGCCCCAGCATTTT. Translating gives CASSPGRRNQPQHF.

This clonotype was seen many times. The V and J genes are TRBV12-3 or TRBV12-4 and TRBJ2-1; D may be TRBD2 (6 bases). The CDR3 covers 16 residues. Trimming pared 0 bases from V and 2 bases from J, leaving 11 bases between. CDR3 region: CASSLAGGPAYNEQFF. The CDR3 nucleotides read TGTGCCAGCAGTTTAGCGGGAGGCCCAGCCTACAATGAGCAGTTCTTC.

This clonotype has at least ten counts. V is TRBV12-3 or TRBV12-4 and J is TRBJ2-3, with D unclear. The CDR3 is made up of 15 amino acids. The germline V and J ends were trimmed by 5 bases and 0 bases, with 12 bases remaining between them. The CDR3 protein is CASSPTGISTDTQYF. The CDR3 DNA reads TGTGCCAGCAGTCCCACTGGGATTAGCACAGATACGCAGTATTTT.

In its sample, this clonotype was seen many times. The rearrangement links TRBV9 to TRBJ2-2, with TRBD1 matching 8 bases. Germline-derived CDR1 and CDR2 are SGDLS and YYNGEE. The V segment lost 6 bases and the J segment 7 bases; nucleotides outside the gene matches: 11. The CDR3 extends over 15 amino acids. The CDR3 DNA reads TGTGCCAGCACCGACGACAGGGGAGGCATCGGGGAGCTGTTTTTT. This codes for CASTDDRGGIGELFF.

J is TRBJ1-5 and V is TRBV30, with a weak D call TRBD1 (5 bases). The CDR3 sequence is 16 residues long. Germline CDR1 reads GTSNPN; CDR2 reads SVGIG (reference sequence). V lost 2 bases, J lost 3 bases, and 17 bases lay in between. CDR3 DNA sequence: TGTGCCTGGAGTCACCCTGGACATTCTTCCAATCAGCCCCAGCATTTT. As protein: CAWSHPGHSSNQPQHF.

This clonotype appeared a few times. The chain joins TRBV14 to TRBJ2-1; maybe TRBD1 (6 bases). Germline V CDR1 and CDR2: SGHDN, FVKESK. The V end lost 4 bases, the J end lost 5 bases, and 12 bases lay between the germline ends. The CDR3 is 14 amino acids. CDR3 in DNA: TGTGCCAGCAGCCCCGAGGACAGACACAATGAGCAGTTCTTC. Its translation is CASSPEDRHNEQFF.

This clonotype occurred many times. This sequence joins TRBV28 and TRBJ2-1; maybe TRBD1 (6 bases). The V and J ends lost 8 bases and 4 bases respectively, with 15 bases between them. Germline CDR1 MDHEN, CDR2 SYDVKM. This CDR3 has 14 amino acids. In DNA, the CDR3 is TGTGCCAGCTTAGGGGGAGTCCTGTACAATGAGCAGTTCTTC. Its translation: CASLGGVLYNEQFF.

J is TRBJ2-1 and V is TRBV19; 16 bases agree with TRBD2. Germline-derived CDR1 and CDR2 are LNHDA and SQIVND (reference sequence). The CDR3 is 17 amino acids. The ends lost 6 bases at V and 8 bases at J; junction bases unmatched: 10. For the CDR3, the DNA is TGTGCCAGTAGGGATTCCGGGACTAGCGGGAGGGGGCATGAGCAGTTCTTC. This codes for CASRDSGTSGRGHEQFF.

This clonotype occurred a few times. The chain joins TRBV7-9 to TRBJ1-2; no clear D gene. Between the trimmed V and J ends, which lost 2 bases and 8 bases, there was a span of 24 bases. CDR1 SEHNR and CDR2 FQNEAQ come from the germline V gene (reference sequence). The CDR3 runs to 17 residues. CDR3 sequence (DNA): TGTGCCAGCAGCTTATTACCGATCGGCGGGAGAATGCGGGGCTACACCTTC. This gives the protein CASSLLPIGGRMRGYTF.

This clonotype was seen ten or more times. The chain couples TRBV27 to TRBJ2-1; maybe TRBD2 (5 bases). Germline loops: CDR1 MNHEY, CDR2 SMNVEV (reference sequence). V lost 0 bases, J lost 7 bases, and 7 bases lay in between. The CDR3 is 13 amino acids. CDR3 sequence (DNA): TGTGCCAGCAGTTTATCCCTAGCTAATGAGCAGTTCTTC. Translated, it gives CASSLSLANEQFF.

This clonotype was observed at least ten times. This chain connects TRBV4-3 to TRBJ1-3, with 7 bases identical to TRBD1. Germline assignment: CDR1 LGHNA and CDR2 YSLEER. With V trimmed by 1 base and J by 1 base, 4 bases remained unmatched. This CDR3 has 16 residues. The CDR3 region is CASSQGQGLSGNTIYF. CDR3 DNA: TGCGCCAGCAGCCAAGGACAGGGCCTTTCTGGAAACACCATATATTTT.

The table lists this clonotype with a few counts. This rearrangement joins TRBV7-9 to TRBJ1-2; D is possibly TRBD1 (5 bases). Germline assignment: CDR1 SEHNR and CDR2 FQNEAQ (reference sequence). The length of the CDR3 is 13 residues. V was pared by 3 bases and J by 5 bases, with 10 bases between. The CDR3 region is CASSFGGEYGYTF. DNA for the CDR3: TGTGCCAGCAGCTTCGGGGGAGAATATGGCTACACCTTC.